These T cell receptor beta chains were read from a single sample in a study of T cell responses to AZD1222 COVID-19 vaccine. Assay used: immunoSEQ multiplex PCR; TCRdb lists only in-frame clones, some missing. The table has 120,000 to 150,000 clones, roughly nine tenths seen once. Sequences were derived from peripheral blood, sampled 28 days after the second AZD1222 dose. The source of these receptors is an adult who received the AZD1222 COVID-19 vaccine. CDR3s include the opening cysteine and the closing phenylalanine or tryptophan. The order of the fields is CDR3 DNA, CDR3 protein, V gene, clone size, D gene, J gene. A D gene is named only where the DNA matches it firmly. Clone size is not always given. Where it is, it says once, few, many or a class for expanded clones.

TGTGCCAGCAGTTTGGGGACAGGGATTACAGATACGCAGTATTTT | CASSLGTGITDTQYF | TRBV28 | . | TRBD1 | TRBJ2-3
TGTGCCAGCAGTTTAGTACATTTGAACACTGAAGCTTTCTTT | CASSLVHLNTEAFF | TRBV28 | . | . | TRBJ1-1
TGCGCCAGCAGCTTGGCCCACGGAGACGACGAGCAGTACTTC | CASSLAHGDDEQYF | TRBV5-1 | . | . | TRBJ2-7
TGCGCCAGCAGCCAAGCAGGACTGAGCTCTGGGGCCAACGTCCTGACTTTC | CASSQAGLSSGANVLTF | TRBV4-1 | few | . | TRBJ2-6
TGTGCCAGCAGCTCCTACAGGGGGCCGAACACTGAAGCTTTCTTT | CASSSYRGPNTEAFF | TRBV5-6 | . | TRBD1 | TRBJ1-1
TGTGCCAGCAGTTTATTCGGGCCTCTCTATGGCTACACCTTC | CASSLFGPLYGYTF | TRBV28 | . | . | TRBJ1-2
TGTGCCAGCAGTTTGGGCCCGGGCACTGAAGCTTTCTTT | CASSLGPGTEAFF | TRBV12-3/TRBV12-4 | . | . | TRBJ1-1
TGTGCCAGCAGCCCTTGGACAGGAAATTCCTATGGCTACACCTTC | CASSPWTGNSYGYTF | TRBV14 | . | TRBD1 | TRBJ1-2
TGTGCCATCAGTGAGTCAGGACAGGACTCTGGAAACACCATATATTTT | CAISESGQDSGNTIYF | TRBV10-3 | . | TRBD1 | TRBJ1-3
TGTGCCAGCAGCCCTGGGGCAGATACGCAGTATTTT | CASSPGADTQYF | TRBV14 | . | . | TRBJ2-3
TGTGCCAGCAGTGGTGGGCAGGGCACTGAAAAACTGTTTTTT | CASSGGQGTEKLFF | TRBV2 | . | . | TRBJ1-4
TGTGCCTGCTCTCAGGGGAACACCGGGGAGCTGTTTTTT | CACSQGNTGELFF | TRBV6-5 | once | . | TRBJ2-2
TGTGCCAGCAGTTACAGCGGCGGACGGCTGAACACTGAAGCTTTCTTT | CASSYSGGRLNTEAFF | TRBV6-2/TRBV6-3 | once | . | TRBJ1-1
TGTGCCAGTAGTCCACAGGGGGGCGGACAGCCCCAGCATTTT | CASSPQGGGQPQHF | TRBV19 | . | TRBD1 | TRBJ1-5
TGTGCCAGCAGTTACCTCAACAGGGGGCGAGCGGATGGCTACACCTTC | CASSYLNRGRADGYTF | TRBV6-6 | once | TRBD1 | TRBJ1-2
TGTGCCAGCAGTGAACACCGGGACTTCTACAATGAGCAGTTCTTC | CASSEHRDFYNEQFF | TRBV2 | . | . | TRBJ2-1
TGCAGCGTCAAGGGGGGAATGAACACTGAAGCTTTCTTT | CSVKGGMNTEAFF | TRBV29-1 | . | . | TRBJ1-1
TGTGCCACCAGTGAGTCCGGGACAGGGAACTACAATGAGCAGTTCTTC | CATSESGTGNYNEQFF | TRBV24-1 | . | TRBD1 | TRBJ2-1
TGTGCCAGCAGCTTATACCAGGGCAACACCGGGGAGCTGTTTTTT | CASSLYQGNTGELFF | TRBV7-3 | . | . | TRBJ2-2
TGTGCCAGCAGCCTTTCGACAGGGGAATACAATGAGCAGTTCTTC | CASSLSTGEYNEQFF | TRBV5-5 | . | TRBD1 | TRBJ2-1
TGTGCCAGCAGTGACTCGCAGACTAATAGCAATCAGCCCCAGCATTTT | CASSDSQTNSNQPQHF | TRBV6-4 | . | . | TRBJ1-5
TGTGCCAGCAGCCCCCGCCGGTCGGGCACCGGGGAGCTGTTTTTT | CASSPRRSGTGELFF | TRBV9 | once | . | TRBJ2-2
TGTGCCAGCAGCCCAGCTAGAACAGGGGTTTGGACTAATGAAAAACTGTTTTTT | CASSPARTGVWTNEKLFF | TRBV7-8 | . | TRBD1 | TRBJ1-4
TGTGCCAGCAGCTTGGGCGGAGCTGGAAACACCATATATTTT | CASSLGGAGNTIYF | TRBV5-6 | . | . | TRBJ1-3
TGTGCCAGCAGTACCGGGACTAGCGGGATCGGGGAGCAGTTCTTC | CASSTGTSGIGEQFF | TRBV6-5 | . | TRBD2 | TRBJ2-1
TGTGCCAGCAGCCAAGGGGGCCTTCGTGGCTACACCTTC | CASSQGGLRGYTF | TRBV3-1/TRBV3-2 | . | . | TRBJ1-2
TGTGCCAGCAGCACAGGGGACATCTCTGGAAACACCATATATTTT | CASSTGDISGNTIYF | TRBV9 | . | TRBD1 | TRBJ1-3
TGTGCCAGCAGCGTAGCAGCGTACAATGAGCAGTTCTTC | CASSVAAYNEQFF | TRBV9 | . | . | TRBJ2-1
TGTGCCAGTAGTCCCCGGACAGGGTTGGAAGCTTTCTTT | CASSPRTGLEAFF | TRBV19 | . | TRBD1 | TRBJ1-1
TGTGCCAGCAGCTTAAGCGGAAACACCATATATTTT | CASSLSGNTIYF | TRBV7-9 | . | . | TRBJ1-3
TGTGCCAGCACCCCACAGGGAGCCTATGGCTACACCTTC | CASTPQGAYGYTF | TRBV7-9 | . | . | TRBJ1-2
TGTGCCAGCAGCTTGTCGGGCGGAAGGAACTATGGCTACACCTTC | CASSLSGGRNYGYTF | TRBV5-4 | . | . | TRBJ1-2
TGTGCCAGCAGCCCCCGTTGGACAGGGTCCATTAATGAAAAACTGTTTTTT | CASSPRWTGSINEKLFF | TRBV3-1/TRBV3-2 | . | TRBD1 | TRBJ1-4
TGTGCCAGTAGACCGACTAGCCGGAGCTCTGGGGCCAACGTCCTGACTTTC | CASRPTSRSSGANVLTF | TRBV19 | . | TRBD2 | TRBJ2-6
TGTGCCAGCAGCTTGGGAGACAGGGGGCAAGAGACCCAGTACTTC | CASSLGDRGQETQYF | TRBV5-5 | . | TRBD1 | TRBJ2-5
TGCGCCAGCAGCTTGCTGCCAGGGGAGCAAGAGACCCAGTACTTC | CASSLLPGEQETQYF | TRBV5-1 | . | . | TRBJ2-5
TGTGCCAGCAGCCAGAATCCTAACTATGGCTACACCTTC | CASSQNPNYGYTF | TRBV7-2 | . | . | TRBJ1-2
TGTGCCTGGACCTCCGGACTAGCGGGAGGATATGAGCAGTTCTTC | CAWTSGLAGGYEQFF | TRBV30 | . | TRBD2 | TRBJ2-1
TGCGCCAGCAGCCAGGGACGCGGGACAGGGTCCGGGGCCAACGTCCTGACTTTC | CASSQGRGTGSGANVLTF | TRBV4-1 | . | TRBD1 | TRBJ2-6
TGTGCCAGCAGTTTAAGGGCGGTCTCCTACAATGAGCAGTTCTTC | CASSLRAVSYNEQFF | TRBV27 | once | . | TRBJ2-1
TGTGCCAGCAGCGATAACACCGGGGAGCTGTTTTTT | CASSDNTGELFF | TRBV6-5 | . | . | TRBJ2-2
TGTGCCAGCAGCATCGGACAGGGGCAGGGAGGCTACACCTTC | CASSIGQGQGGYTF | TRBV5-6 | . | TRBD1 | TRBJ1-2
TGCGCCAGCTCCGGAGAGGTCCTCTATGGCTACACCTTC | CASSGEVLYGYTF | TRBV5-1 | once | . | TRBJ1-2
TGCGCCAGCAGCCAAGCGTGGGGGAGCACCGGGGAGCTGTTTTTT | CASSQAWGSTGELFF | TRBV4-1 | . | . | TRBJ2-2
TGTGCCAGCAGTGAAGCAATCCGGGACAGTGGGATTTCGAGCAATCAGCCCCAGCATTTT | CASSEAIRDSGISSNQPQHF | TRBV2 | . | TRBD1 | TRBJ1-5
TGTGCCAGCAGTTACTCGTCGGCCGGGCGGTACGAGCAGTACTTC | CASSYSSAGRYEQYF | TRBV6-5 | . | . | TRBJ2-7
TGTGCCAGCAGCTTAGAACTAGCGGCCTCCTACGAGCAGTACTTC | CASSLELAASYEQYF | TRBV7-9 | . | TRBD2 | TRBJ2-7
TGTGCCAGCAGCACGGACAGATACAATGAGCAGTTCTTC | CASSTDRYNEQFF | TRBV7-3 | . | . | TRBJ2-1
TGCGCCAGCAGCCGAAGAGGTGGGACGGTGAACACTGAAGCTTTCTTT | CASSRRGGTVNTEAFF | TRBV4-1 | . | . | TRBJ1-1
TGTGCCAGCAGCGTAGCTGAGGCCAAAGGGAACACCATATATTTT | CASSVAEAKGNTIYF | TRBV9 | once | . | TRBJ1-3
TGTGCCACCAGCAGAGACGGCCAAAACTACTATGGCTACACCTTC | CATSRDGQNYYGYTF | TRBV15 | . | . | TRBJ1-2
TGTGCCAGTAGTATTTCCGGACAGGTCTCCTACGAGCAGTACTTC | CASSISGQVSYEQYF | TRBV19 | . | TRBD1 | TRBJ2-7
TGTGCCATCATGGGCGGTACGAACACTGAAGCTTTCTTT | CAIMGGTNTEAFF | TRBV10-3 | . | . | TRBJ1-1
TGTGCCAGCACGACAGGGTTTAACACTGAAGCTTTCTTT | CASTTGFNTEAFF | TRBV6-5 | . | TRBD1 | TRBJ1-1
TGCGCCAGCAGCCAAGATTGGCGACAGAAAAACATTCAGTACTTC | CASSQDWRQKNIQYF | TRBV4-3 | . | . | TRBJ2-4